This T cell receptor (beta chain) appears in the sequencing data of a study of blood T cell repertoires in COVID-19. Study details: Some COVID-19 samples were acute and others convalescent; all came from the United States, Italy and Spain. From T cells, B-cell-depleted T cells, or PBMCs came the material, which was cDNA or gDNA.

Sequenced by immunoSEQ multiplex PCR; TCRdb stores in-frame clones only, minus some. The top ten hold 3% to 4% of the sample, which has about 250,000 clones, roughly 86% seen once. Participants were aged roughly 18 to 95 years, lived in 24 US areas, and enrolled virtually. Donors were grouped by their self-reported clinical history. V gave up 1 base and J gave up 2 bases, with 5 bases separating them. The germline V gene encodes CDR1 SGHVS and CDR2 FQNEAQ. The CDR3 is 13 residues long. The rearrangement uses TRBV7-8 and TRBJ2-5, with D uncertain. Sample: PBMCs or T cells enriched from blood (not recorded which). This clonotype originated in a woman in her 30s with acute COVID-19. The chain's CDR3 is CASSLGQQETQYF. The CDR3 DNA follows: TGTGCCAGCAGCTTAGGGCAGCAAGAGACCCAGTACTTC.